These T cell receptor beta chains were read from a single sample in a study of T cell clusters in autoimmune cytopenias. For each CDR3 protein, TCRdb gives one entry from its re-call of the multiplex PCR reads, without DNA. This sample's clone table lists some 7,200 distinct CDR3 sequences. This same sample was also taken into another study, of T cell repertoires in aging, cancer and after chemotherapy.

The sequencing input was peripheral blood. The origin of the receptors is a human donor in good health. CDR3s include the opening cysteine and the closing phenylalanine or tryptophan. The order of the fields is V gene, clone size, J gene, CDR3 protein. Where a row states a size, it is once, few, many or the class of an expanded clone; other rows omit it.

TRBV30	medium-sized	TRBJ2-5	CAWSRGQLSETQYF
TRBV11-2	-	TRBJ1-4	CASSLAGRLATNEKLFF
TRBV12-3/TRBV12-4	-	TRBJ1-5	CASSLFRAGGQGDQPQHF
TRBV12-3/TRBV12-4	-	TRBJ1-1	CASSPQRQGGTEAFF
TRBV12-3/TRBV12-4	medium-sized	TRBJ1-1	CASSHTGQNTEAFF
TRBV6-6	-	TRBJ2-1	CASSYGGPLGGANNEQFF
TRBV29-1	medium-sized	TRBJ1-5	CSVGQVDQPQHF
TRBV12-3/TRBV12-4	-	TRBJ1-3	CASSLLPGNTIYF
TRBV19	-	TRBJ1-6	CASRFRGYNSPLHF
TRBV19	medium-sized	TRBJ1-6	CASRTTGQGGSPLHF
TRBV12-3/TRBV12-4	-	TRBJ2-5	CASSLPNGPQYF
TRBV5-5	medium-sized	TRBJ2-5	CASSSLTGSGETQYF
TRBV18	-	TRBJ2-6	CASSPFRLAGGISGANVLTF
TRBV5-4	medium-sized	TRBJ2-5	CASSLLRSGAETQYF
TRBV6-2/TRBV6-3	medium-sized	TRBJ2-1	CASSLSGNGYNEQFF
TRBV6-2/TRBV6-3	-	TRBJ1-2	CASSYGTESNYGYTF
TRBV29-1	medium-sized	TRBJ1-2	CSVEVGDRYGYTF
TRBV7-6	-	TRBJ1-1	CASSLVPGTGGLFEAFF
TRBV7-9	-	TRBJ1-6	CASSPTGGRYNSPLHF
TRBV18	-	TRBJ1-6	CASSPYRDNSPLHF
TRBV6-4	-	TRBJ2-1	CASSDPGTSGDNEQFF
TRBV12-3/TRBV12-4	-	TRBJ2-1	CASSHIGGSYNEQFF
TRBV30	-	TRBJ2-5	CACPGPNQETQYF
TRBV15	medium-sized	TRBJ1-4	CATSHPGQGGGEKLFF
TRBV19	medium-sized	TRBJ2-4	CASSPRSDSGAQYF
TRBV6-2/TRBV6-3	medium-sized	TRBJ2-7	CASSYSTGQEQYF
TRBV15	medium-sized	TRBJ2-5	CATSRGLVQETQYF
TRBV7-9	-	TRBJ2-3	CASSLARGLGTQYF
TRBV29-1	medium-sized	TRBJ1-2	CSVENVGQGRRGYTF
TRBV13	-	TRBJ2-3	CASSDRPGTSDVTDTQYF
TRBV18	-	TRBJ1-4	CASLTGTGNEKLFF
TRBV27	medium-sized	TRBJ2-3	CASSVSGGTSTDTQYF
TRBV6-2/TRBV6-3	-	TRBJ2-3	CASGRAGFTDTQYF
TRBV30	-	TRBJ2-7	CAWSHPGADKISYEQYF
TRBV30	medium-sized	TRBJ2-3	CAWSVLAGDTQYF
TRBV15	-	TRBJ1-2	CATSRDAVGYTF
TRBV19	medium-sized	TRBJ2-3	CASRPMGPRITDTQYF
TRBV19	medium-sized	TRBJ2-5	CASSLTRIETQYF
TRBV30	medium-sized	TRBJ2-5	CAWSVRRQETQYF
TRBV12-3/TRBV12-4	-	TRBJ1-3	CASSLSSSGNTIYF
TRBV12-3/TRBV12-4	-	TRBJ2-5	CASSPRGRKTQYF
TRBV11-1	medium-sized	TRBJ2-3	CASSFYGQKDRDTQYF
TRBV5-6	medium-sized	TRBJ2-6	CASSSGIPHSGANVLTF
TRBV12-3/TRBV12-4	medium-sized	TRBJ2-3	CASSAAGGPGDTQYF
TRBV29-1	medium-sized	TRBJ2-7	CSVEVGGGYEQYF